This T cell receptor beta chain was sequenced in a study of CD8+ T cells in alopecia areata. Study-level findings and limits: Affected scalp, especially in alopecia totalis/universalis, had a higher clonality than normal scalp did. Scalp clonality, together with expanded CD8+ clones among the top 100, fell significantly with tofacitinib.

Reverse transcription of extracted RNA yielded cDNA, which provided the sequencing template. Profiling relied on immunoSEQ multiplex PCR, and the TCRdb table lists in-frame clones only, not all of them. In the table there are 90,000 to 150,000 clones, more than 40% of which are singletons. Note on this clone: What it binds is not known.

Treatment of the sample: oral pan-JAK inhibitor, 5-10 mg twice daily. Lesional scalp tissue (obtained by punch biopsy) and peripheral blood were collected from alopecia areata patients. V lost 6 bases to trimming and J lost 5 bases, with 10 bases between them. CDR1 is MNHNS, CDR2 SASEGT, per germline. This CDR3 spans 12 amino acids. The TCR originated in a human donor with alopecia areata. The sequenced sample was CD4+ T cells sorted from blood, obtained at week 4, from a patient treated with tofacitinib. This rearrangement joins TRBV6-1 to TRBJ1-2; tentative D call: TRBD1 (6 bases). Here the CDR3 reads CASSRTEYGYTF. CDR3 coding DNA: TGTGCCAGCAGCCGGACAGAGTATGGCTACACCTTC.